This T cell receptor (beta chain) was sequenced in a study of regulatory T cells in long-lasting Graves disease. This CDR3 is built from 13 residues. Trimming shortened V by 9 bases and J by 10 bases, and 19 bases separated the two germline ends. Germline V lookup: CDR1 WNHNN, CDR2 SYGVQD (reference sequence). This clonotype was seen more than once but under ten times. Relying on iRepertoire HTBI primers and Arm-PCR of CDR3 regions, the team built TCR beta libraries. TCRdb reprocessed the multiplex PCR reads with MiXCR, giving one entry per CDR3 protein. This table has 500,000 or so distinct CDR3 sequences, around 15% appearing once. Sample time point: newly diagnosed GD, antithyroid drugs for less than 3 months. RNA isolated from PBMCs was used to make the TCR library. These data also featured in a second study, about T cells in Graves' hyperthyroidism and ophthalmopathy.

Specimen: peripheral blood mononuclear cells (PBMCs), collected at new diagnosis, from a patient treated with antithyroid drugs. The TCR was taken from a woman between 50 and 59 years old with Graves disease. The rearrangement uses TRBV10-1 and TRBJ2-1; D may match TRBD1 or TRBD2 (5 bases each). The DNA of the CDR3 is TGCGCCAGTAAACCGGGGCCCGTCGGAGAGCAGTTCTTC. Translation gives CASKPGPVGEQFF.